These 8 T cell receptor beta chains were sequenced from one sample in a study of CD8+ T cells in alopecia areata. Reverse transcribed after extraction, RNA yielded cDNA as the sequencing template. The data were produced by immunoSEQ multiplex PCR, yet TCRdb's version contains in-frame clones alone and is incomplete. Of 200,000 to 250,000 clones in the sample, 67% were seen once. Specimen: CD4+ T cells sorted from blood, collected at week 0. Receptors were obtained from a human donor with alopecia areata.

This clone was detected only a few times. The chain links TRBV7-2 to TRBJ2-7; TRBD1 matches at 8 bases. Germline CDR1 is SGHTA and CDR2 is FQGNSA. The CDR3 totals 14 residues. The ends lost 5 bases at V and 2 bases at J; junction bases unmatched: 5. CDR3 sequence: CASSTDRGAYEQYF. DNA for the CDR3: TGTGCCAGCAGCACCGACAGGGGCGCCTACGAGCAGTACTTC.

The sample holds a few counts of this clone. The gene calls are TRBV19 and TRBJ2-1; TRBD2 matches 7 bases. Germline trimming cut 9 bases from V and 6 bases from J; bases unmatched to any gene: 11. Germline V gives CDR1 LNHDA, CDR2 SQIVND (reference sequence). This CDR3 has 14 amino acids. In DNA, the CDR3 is TGTGCCAGCCACAGAGGGGACTACTCCAATGAGCAGTTCTTC. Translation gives CASHRGDYSNEQFF.

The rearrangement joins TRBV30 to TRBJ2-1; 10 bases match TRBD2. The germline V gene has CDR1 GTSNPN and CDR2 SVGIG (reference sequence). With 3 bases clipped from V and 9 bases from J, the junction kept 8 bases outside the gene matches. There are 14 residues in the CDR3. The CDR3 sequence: CAWRPPGLAREQFF. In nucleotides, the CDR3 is TGTGCCTGGAGGCCTCCGGGACTAGCGCGTGAGCAGTTCTTC. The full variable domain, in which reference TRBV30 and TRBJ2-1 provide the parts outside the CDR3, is SQTIHQWPATLVQPVGSPLSLECTVEGTSNPNLYWYRQAAGRGLQLLFYSVGIGQISSEVPQNLSASRPQDRQFILSSKKLLLSDSGFYLCAWRPPGLAREQFFGPGTRLTVL.

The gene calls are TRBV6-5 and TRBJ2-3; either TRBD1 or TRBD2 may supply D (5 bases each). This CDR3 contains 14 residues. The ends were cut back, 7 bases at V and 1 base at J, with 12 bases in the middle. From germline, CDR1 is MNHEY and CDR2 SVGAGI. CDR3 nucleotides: TGTGCCAGCACTCGGAGAGGGGGCACAGATACGCAGTATTTT. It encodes CASTRRGGTDTQYF.

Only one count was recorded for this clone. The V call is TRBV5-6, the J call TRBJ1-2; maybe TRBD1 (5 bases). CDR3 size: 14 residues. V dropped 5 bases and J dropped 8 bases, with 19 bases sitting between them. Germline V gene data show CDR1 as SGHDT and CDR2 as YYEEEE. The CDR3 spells CASRETAGPGGYTF. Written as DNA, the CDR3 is TGTGCCAGCAGGGAGACGGCAGGGCCGGGAGGCTACACCTTC.

DNA for the CDR3: TGTGCCTGGAGTGGGACAGGTACTGGAAACACCATATATTTT. Residues: CAWSGTGTGNTIYF. The V and J genes are TRBV30 and TRBJ1-3; TRBD1 matches at 7 bases. This CDR3 has 14 residues. In germline, CDR1 is GTSNPN, CDR2 SVGIG (reference sequence). The V gene end was trimmed by 1 base and the J gene end by 2 bases; junction bases not matched to a gene: 2.

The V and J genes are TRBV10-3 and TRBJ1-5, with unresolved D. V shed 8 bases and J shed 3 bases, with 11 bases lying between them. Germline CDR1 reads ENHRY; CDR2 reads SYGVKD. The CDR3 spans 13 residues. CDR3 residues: CAIRPEPNQPQHF. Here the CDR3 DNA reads TGTGCCATCCGCCCAGAACCCAATCAGCCCCAGCATTTT.

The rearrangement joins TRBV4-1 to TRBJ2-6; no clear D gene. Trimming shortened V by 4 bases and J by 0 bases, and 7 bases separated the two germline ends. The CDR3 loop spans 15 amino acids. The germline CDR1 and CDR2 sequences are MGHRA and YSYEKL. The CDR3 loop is CASSPQFSGANVLTF. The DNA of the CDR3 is TGCGCCAGCAGCCCACAGTTCTCTGGGGCCAACGTCCTGACTTTC.